These 31 T cell receptor beta chains came from one sample sequenced in a study of blood T cells in healthy people across ages. The authors ran a second PCR of about 7 to 12 cycles using a sample-barcoded 5' primer and a J-beta primer mix. TCRdb independently ran MiXCR on the 5' RACE reads; one entry per CDR3 protein. The table shows 1 million or so distinct CDR3 sequences, with over 35% occurring only once. Source material: blood. These receptors came from a woman aged 55 to 70 in good health.

This rearrangement joins TRBV20-1 to TRBJ2-1, with D perhaps TRBD1 or TRBD2 (5 bases each). The V end lost 5 bases, the J end lost 5 bases, and 13 bases lay between the germline ends. The CDR3 has 13 amino acids. CDR1 is DFQATT, CDR2 SNEGSKA, per germline (reference sequence). The DNA of the CDR3 is TGCAGTGCTGACAGCGGCTACCACAATGAGCAGTTCTTC. Translating it yields CSADSGYHNEQFF.

The chain recombines TRBV4-1 with TRBJ2-1, with no clear D. Germline V CDR1 and CDR2: MGHRA, YSYEKL. The CDR3 runs 15 residues. Between the trimmed V and J ends, which lost 4 bases and 9 bases, there was a span of 19 bases. CDR3 in amino acids: CASSPFFSVVGEQFF. CDR3 DNA: TGCGCCAGCAGCCCCTTTTTCTCCGTCGTAGGTGAGCAGTTCTTC.

The chain links TRBV6-6 to TRBJ2-1, with 8 bases fitting TRBD2. The germline gives CDR1 MNHNY, CDR2 SVGAGI (reference sequence). The CDR3 runs 17 residues. Trimming removed 4 bases from V and 2 bases from J; junction bases left unmatched: 10. In DNA form, the CDR3 reads TGTGCCAGCAGTTCCGCGACTAGCGTGTCTACCTACAATGAGCAGTTCTTC. It specifies CASSSATSVSTYNEQFF.

The sample holds a few counts of this clonotype. The chain uses TRBV27 and TRBJ2-3, with 8 bases that match TRBD2. Losses at the gene ends were 3 bases for V and 2 bases for J; bases not matched to a gene: 7. Germline V gene data show CDR1 as MNHEY and CDR2 as SMNVEV (reference sequence). The CDR3 has 16 amino acids. DNA for the CDR3: TGTGCCAGCAGTTTCACCTTAGCGGGGTCCACAGATACGCAGTATTTT. This codes for CASSFTLAGSTDTQYF.

The chain is built from TRBV7-9 and TRBJ2-1; no firm D call. This CDR3 has 12 residues. With 5 bases removed from V and 10 bases from J, the gap between germline ends came to 12 bases. Germline V gene lookup returns CDR1 SEHNR and CDR2 FQNEAQ (reference sequence). This CDR3 is CASSPDLGEQFF. CDR3 DNA: TGTGCCAGCAGCCCGGACCTTGGGGAGCAGTTCTTC.

The rearrangement joins TRBV3-1 to TRBJ2-1; possibly TRBD1 or TRBD2 for D (5 bases each). The CDR3 has 12 residues. The V gene lost 4 bases and the J gene lost 15 bases, with 16 bases spanning the gap. The germline gives CDR1 LGHDT, CDR2 YNNKEL (reference sequence). The CDR3 DNA reads TGTGCCAGCAGCCCCAGACGGGACGCGCGGTTCTTC. It codes for CASSPRRDARFF.

The rearrangement uses TRBV3-1 and TRBJ2-5, with D perhaps being TRBD1 or TRBD2 (6 bases each). The CDR3 loop spans 15 amino acids. The V end was cut by 3 bases, the J end by 11 bases, with 22 bases between. CDR1 and CDR2 from the germline V gene are LGHDT and YNNKEL (reference sequence). The CDR3 loop is CASSQGPTGRNEQYF. In DNA form, the CDR3 reads TGTGCCAGCAGCCAGGGTCCTACAGGGAGGAATGAGCAGTACTTC.

In DNA form, the CDR3 reads TGTGCCAGCAGTAAAATTCAGGGTTCCGCCATGGTGAATGCTGAAGCTTTCTTT. This encodes CASSKIQGSAMVNAEAFF. The rearrangement uses TRBV6-1 and TRBJ1-1; maybe TRBD1 (5 bases). Germline-derived CDR1 and CDR2 are MNHNS and SASEGT. CDR3 length: 18 residues. With 5 bases removed from V and 6 bases from J, the gap between germline ends came to 28 bases.

This clonotype was detected only a few times. The chain combines TRBV24-1 with TRBJ2-1; D gene ambiguous. V lost 4 bases to trimming and J lost 7 bases, with 10 bases between them. Germline V gene lookup returns CDR1 KGHDR and CDR2 SFDVKD. The CDR3 has 13 residues. CDR3 protein: CATSDPPGNEQFF. In DNA, the CDR3 is TGTGCCACCAGTGACCCGCCCGGAAATGAGCAGTTCTTC.

This clonotype was detected ten times or more. The rearrangement links TRBV6-2 or TRBV6-3 to TRBJ2-7, with unresolved D. This CDR3 spans 12 amino acids. V lost 6 bases, J lost 3 bases, and 9 bases lay in between. In germline, CDR1 is MNHEY, CDR2 SVGEGT. In nucleotides, the CDR3 is TGTGCCAGCAGCCACTCGGGCTACGAGCAGTACTTC. Translating it yields CASSHSGYEQYF.

The chain uses TRBV12-3 or TRBV12-4 and TRBJ2-7; the match to TRBD2 covers 7 bases. Trimming cost V 7 bases and J 7 bases; bases outside gene matches: 19. This CDR3 is 16 amino acids long. This CDR3 is CASNWGGGGREREQYF. Here the CDR3 DNA reads TGTGCCAGCAATTGGGGGGGGGGAGGGCGAGAGCGAGAGCAGTACTTC.

The chain couples TRBV7-9 to TRBJ2-7; D is possibly TRBD1 (6 bases). The ends were cut back, 5 bases at V and 2 bases at J, with 13 bases in the middle. This CDR3 contains 14 residues. Germline V gene data show CDR1 as SEHNR and CDR2 as FQNEAQ (reference sequence). The CDR3 spells CASSPKGDTYEQYF. The CDR3 region has the DNA TGTGCCAGCAGCCCCAAGGGGGATACCTACGAGCAGTACTTC.

The V and J genes are TRBV2 and TRBJ2-1, with D perhaps being TRBD1 or TRBD2 (5 bases each). Germline-derived CDR1 and CDR2 are SNHLY and FYNNEI. Trimming removed 8 bases from V and 7 bases from J, with 21 bases in between. The CDR3 runs 15 residues. The DNA of the CDR3 is TGTGCCAGCCAGGCTGGGACCATAATCGGGAATGAGCAGTTCTTC. The encoded protein is CASQAGTIIGNEQFF.

This chain links TRBV5-6 with TRBJ2-1, with D possibly being TRBD2 (6 bases). V shed 4 bases and J shed 10 bases, with 12 bases lying between them. The CDR3 has 12 amino acids. Germline V gene lookup returns CDR1 SGHDT and CDR2 YYEEEE. CDR3 amino acids: CASSLGLEEQFF. The CDR3 nucleotides are TGTGCCAGCAGCCTGGGACTCGAGGAGCAGTTCTTC.

As concerns this clonotype: Given the absence of the conserved phenylalanine or tryptophan at the CDR3 end, a read error is likely. The chain has TRBV27 and TRBJ2-1; possibly TRBD2 for D (5 bases). V was trimmed by 3 bases and J by 6 bases, leaving 15 bases between them. This CDR3 has 15 amino acids. CDR1 is MNHEY and CDR2 is SMNVEV in the germline V gene (reference sequence). CDR3 amino acids: CASSFLGAAPNEQFS. CDR3 nucleotides: TGTGCCAGCAGTTTTCTGGGAGCGGCCCCCAATGAGCAGTTCTCC.

This clonotype has only a few counts. This chain links TRBV10-3 with TRBJ2-1; 12 bases map to TRBD2. In germline, CDR1 is ENHRY, CDR2 SYGVKD. After removal of 10 bases from V and 7 bases from J, the junction contained 5 bases not matched to a gene. This CDR3 spans 13 amino acids. The CDR3 nucleotides read TGTGCCACCACCGGGACTAGCGGGAATGAGCAGTTCTTC. It encodes CATTGTSGNEQFF.

The V call is TRBV27, the J call TRBJ1-1; D ambiguous. Looked up from germline, CDR1 is MNHEY and CDR2 is SMNVEV (reference sequence). V gave up 6 bases and J gave up 3 bases, with 14 bases separating them. The CDR3 is 14 amino acids. CDR3 sequence: CASSYDEGHTEAFF. CDR3 DNA: TGTGCCAGCAGCTATGACGAGGGCCACACTGAAGCTTTCTTT.

The table lists this clonotype with a few counts. J is TRBJ2-7 and V is TRBV5-1, with D possibly being TRBD2 (5 bases). The germline V gene encodes CDR1 SGHRS and CDR2 YFSETQ. V lost 0 bases and J lost 5, with 12 bases in between. The CDR3 sequence is 14 residues long. CDR3 sequence: CASSLDSGGDEQYF. For the CDR3, the DNA is TGCGCCAGCAGCTTGGACAGTGGAGGCGACGAGCAGTACTTC.

The chain recombines TRBV6-1 with TRBJ2-7; D gene uncertain. V shed 3 bases and J shed 4 bases, with 10 bases lying between them. Germline V gene sequence: CDR1 MNHNS, CDR2 SASEGT. The CDR3 consists of 13 residues. The CDR3 DNA sequence: TGTGCCAGCAGTGAGTTATTAAGGTACGAGCAGTACTTC. It yields the protein CASSELLRYEQYF.

A few counts support this clonotype. The chain recombines TRBV16 with TRBJ2-7, with 11 bases fitting TRBD1. The CDR3 loop spans 14 amino acids. V shed 1 base, J shed 8 bases, and the junction held 4 bases outside the gene matches. CDR1 and CDR2 (germline): KGHSY, FQNENV. CDR3 residues: CASSQWGQGVQQYF. CDR3 in DNA: TGTGCCAGCAGCCAATGGGGACAGGGGGTCCAGCAGTACTTC.

The J gene is TRBJ1-4, the V gene TRBV6-5; 9 bases line up with TRBD1. The germline gives CDR1 MNHEY, CDR2 SVGAGI. CDR3 length equals 16 residues. The ends lost 1 base at V and 7 bases at J; junction bases unmatched: 7. The CDR3 DNA is TGTGCCAGCAGTTACTTAGCCACAGGGGGCGGTGAAAAACTGTTTTTT. Amino acids: CASSYLATGGGEKLFF.

This clonotype was detected a few times. The chain uses TRBV20-1 and TRBJ2-5, with 8 bases lining up with TRBD2. Per germline, CDR1 DFQATT and CDR2 SNEGSKA (reference sequence). V lost 7 bases to trimming and J lost 4 bases; unmatched junction nucleotides: 20. This CDR3 is built from 17 residues. The CDR3 DNA reads TGCAGTGTTATCATTAGCGGACGGGAGGGCCTCCCAGAGACCCAGTACTTC. Its translation is CSVIISGREGLPETQYF.

J is TRBJ2-3 and V is TRBV20-1, with 7 bases fitting TRBD2. The V gene end was trimmed by 0 bases and the J gene end by 2 bases; junction bases not matched to a gene: 14. The germline V gene has CDR1 DFQATT and CDR2 SNEGSKA (reference sequence). The CDR3 consists of 18 residues. The CDR3 here is CSARDRRGRAGNTDTQYF. CDR3 DNA: TGCAGTGCTAGAGACCGAAGGGGAAGAGCGGGAAACACAGATACGCAGTATTTT.

V usage is TRBV13 and J usage is TRBJ1-3; TRBD1 is a possible D gene (5 bases). From germline, CDR1 is PRHDT and CDR2 FYEKMQ (reference sequence). V was trimmed by 5 bases and J by 0 bases, leaving 23 bases between them. The CDR3 contains 19 residues. The CDR3 region is CASSQVWTSLDYSGNTIYF. In DNA, the CDR3 is TGTGCCAGCAGCCAGGTTTGGACATCCCTTGACTACTCTGGAAACACCATATATTTT.

The chain couples TRBV5-1 to TRBJ1-1; possible D gene TRBD1, 6 bases. Germline V gene lookup returns CDR1 SGHRS and CDR2 YFSETQ. The CDR3 sequence is 15 residues long. V gave up 1 base and J gave up 4 bases, with 14 bases separating them. CDR3 DNA sequence: TGCGCCAGCAGCTTGCTGGTACAGGGTAGCACTGAAGCTTTCTTT. Translated, it gives CASSLLVQGSTEAFF.

V is TRBV20-1 and J is TRBJ2-4, with 7 bases aligning to TRBD1. The J call may be mistaken, given a closer DNA end match to TRBJ2-7. Germline-derived CDR1 and CDR2 are DFQATT and SNEGSKA (reference sequence). This CDR3 has 13 amino acids. CDR3 sequence: CSASRQGPYEQYF. The CDR3 DNA is TGCAGTGCTAGCCGACAGGGTCCCTACGAGCAGTACTTC.

V is TRBV2 and J is TRBJ2-3; D may be TRBD2 (6 bases). The germline V gene encodes CDR1 SNHLY and CDR2 FYNNEI. V was clipped by 7 bases and J by 0 bases, with 14 bases between them. The CDR3 consists of 15 residues. CDR3 nucleotide sequence: TGTGCCAGCAATTTTCTAGCGCCTAGCACAGATACGCAGTATTTT. Its protein product is CASNFLAPSTDTQYF.

This clonotype was observed a few times. The V call is TRBV9, the J call TRBJ1-1; D is perhaps TRBD1 (6 bases). The CDR3 has 14 residues. CDR1 is SGDLS, CDR2 YYNGEE, per germline. Trimming took 0 bases from V and 3 from J, leaving 9 bases between them. In nucleotides, the CDR3 is TGTGCCAGCAGCGTAGTGGGGGGCTACACTGAAGCTTTCTTT. It is translated as CASSVVGGYTEAFF.

This clonotype has a handful of counts. The rearrangement uses TRBV18 and TRBJ2-5, with 9 bases that match TRBD1. Germline CDR1 KGHSH, CDR2 LQKENI. Trimming at V came to 3 bases and at J to 4 bases, leaving 9 bases not matched to a gene. The CDR3 has 16 residues. The CDR3 DNA sequence: TGTGCCAGCTCACCGACGGGACAGGGAGGCGTAGAGACCCAGTACTTC. Its protein product is CASSPTGQGGVETQYF.

This clonotype has just a few counts. This chain uses TRBV20-1 with TRBJ2-7; D is uncertain. The CDR3 extends over 16 amino acids. Germline values: CDR1 DFQATT, CDR2 SNEGSKA (reference sequence). Trimming stripped 5 bases from V and 3 bases from J, with 23 bases between. The CDR3 DNA follows: TGCAGTGCTGACCAACCCCTCGTGCAGCGACACTACGAGCAGTACTTC. Protein: CSADQPLVQRHYEQYF.

This sequence joins TRBV7-8 and TRBJ2-4; D is perhaps TRBD1 (5 bases). The CDR3 sequence is 16 residues long. V lost 2 bases and J lost 0, with 11 bases in between. Germline V gene data show CDR1 as SGHVS and CDR2 as FQNEAQ. The CDR3 loop reads CASSLTDRVAKNIQYF. The CDR3 bases are TGTGCCAGCAGCTTAACCGACAGAGTAGCCAAAAACATTCAGTACTTC.